This TCR beta chain was documented in a study of T-cell reconstitution after alpha-beta-depleted transplantation in children. Preparing the TCRbeta library involved the use of unique molecular identifiers. TCRdb re-derived calls from the PCR reads in MiXCR, one entry per CDR3 protein. The repertoire includes about 300,000 distinct CDR3 sequences, roughly 9.1% of them detected once, and about 8% sits in the top ten. This clonotype was seen ten or more times. This TCR was sampled from a boy under two years old with acute myeloid leukemia, due to receive a stem cell transplant. Specimen: PBMCs, collected before TCRalphabeta/CD19-depleted stem cell transplant.

The CDR3 region is CASSQGARPLTETQYF. The DNA of the CDR3 is TGTGCCAGCAGCCAAGGGGCACGACCCCTCACGGAGACCCAGTACTTC. The rearrangement joins TRBV3-1 to TRBJ2-5; D is undetermined. Trimming left V 1 base short and J 5 bases short, with 17 bases between. This CDR3 comprises 16 residues. CDR1 is LGHDT, CDR2 YNNKEL, per germline (reference sequence).